This paragraph reports one T cell receptor beta chain. This entry comes from a study of cytomegalovirus exposure and HLA in healthy donors. The wider study: Earlier, 150 million to 200 million T cells were analyzed, and about 120 million unique TCR beta sequences were found among them.

V shed 4 bases and J 6 bases; nucleotides not matched to a gene: 3. The germline gives CDR1 SGHTS, CDR2 YDEGEE. The CDR3 is made up of 14 amino acids. This PCR relied on a set of 60 Vbeta primers and 13 Jbeta primers. The table came from immunoSEQ multiplex PCR; TCRdb's copy has only in-frame clones and leaves some out. This table has under 150,000 clones, 70% to 85% appearing once. Specimen: PBMCs. This clonotype originated in a man between 18 and 29 years old in good health and CMV-seronegative. The gene calls are TRBV5-8 and TRBJ1-6; TRBD1 matches 8 bases. CDR3 bases: TGTGCCAGCAGCCTCAGGGGGCGTAATTCACCCCTCCACTTT. Residues: CASSLRGRNSPLHF.